Here is one T cell receptor beta chain with its context. The CDR3 has 14 residues. The V segment lost 6 bases and the J segment 5 bases; nucleotides outside the gene matches: 2. CDR1 MNHEY and CDR2 SVGAGI come from the germline V gene. The sample comes from a study of blood T cell repertoires in COVID-19. Turning to the study itself: Acute-phase and convalescent COVID-19 samples originated in the United States, Italy and Spain. PBMCs, B-cell-depleted T cells, or T cells provided the cDNA or gDNA that made up the material.

Profiling relied on immunoSEQ multiplex PCR, and the TCRdb table lists in-frame clones only, not all of them. The table has about 230,000 clones, more than 80% seen once. The TCR originated in a woman aged 80 or over with COVID-19, enrolled during active disease. The V gene is TRBV6-5, the J gene TRBJ2-3; 13 bases align to TRBD2. Sequences were obtained from peripheral blood. The CDR3 sequence: CASRRLAGGDTQYF. The CDR3 DNA is TGTGCCAGCAGACGACTAGCGGGGGGAGATACGCAGTATTTT.